The text below deals with one T cell receptor beta chain. The antigen remains undetermined. Produced via immunoSEQ multiplex PCR; TCRdb's table is partial and in-frame only. The sample consists of about 2.4 million clones, approximately 94% of them appearing once. The CDR3 spans 14 residues. Germline values: CDR1 SNHLY, CDR2 FYNNEI. With 7 bases removed from V and 6 bases from J, the gap between germline ends came to 16 bases. Within Nashville, Tennessee resided all donors, each a Caucasian adult. This specimen comes from a study of shared clonotypes between healthy human individuals. Notes on the study in general: Non-shared clonotypes showed lower generation probabilities than clonotypes common to all four donors. Estimated richness was generally greater in naive than memory subsets. Only blood was sampled; tissue repertoires likely differ.

Sequenced material: naive CD4+ T cells from PBMCs. Subset given: CD45RA+ positively selected. This chain connects TRBV2 to TRBJ2-1; D unclear. The TCR sequence derives from a man between 18 and 29 years old in good health. Some clones in this sample may be carry-over from other donors' samples. The CDR3 sequence: CASISNTLGNEQFF. Here the CDR3 DNA reads TGTGCCAGCATTTCGAACACCCTGGGCAATGAGCAGTTCTTC.